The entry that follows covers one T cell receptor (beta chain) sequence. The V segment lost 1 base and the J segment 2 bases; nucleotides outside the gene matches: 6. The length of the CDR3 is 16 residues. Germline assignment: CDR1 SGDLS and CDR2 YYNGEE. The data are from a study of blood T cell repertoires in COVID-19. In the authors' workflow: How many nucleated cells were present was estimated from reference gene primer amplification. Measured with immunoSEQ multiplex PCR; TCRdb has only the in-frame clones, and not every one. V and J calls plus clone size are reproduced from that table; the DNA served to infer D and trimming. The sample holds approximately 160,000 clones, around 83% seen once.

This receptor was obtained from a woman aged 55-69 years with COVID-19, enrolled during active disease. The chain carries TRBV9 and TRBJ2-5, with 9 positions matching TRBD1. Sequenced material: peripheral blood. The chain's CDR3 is CASSVHIGQGQETQYF. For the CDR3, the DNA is TGTGCCAGCAGCGTACATATTGGACAGGGGCAAGAGACCCAGTACTTC.